This T cell receptor beta chain was identified in a study of shared clonotypes between healthy human individuals. The CDR3 is made up of 16 amino acids. CDR1 and CDR2 (germline): MNHEY, SMNVEV (reference sequence). V was trimmed by 4 bases and J by 9 bases, leaving 22 bases between them. Study processing details: With immunoSEQ giving junction-only sequences and no quality scores, filtering differed. Assay used: immunoSEQ multiplex PCR; TCRdb lists only in-frame clones, some missing. V, J and clone size reflect that table, while D and trimming were determined from the DNA. The sample lists some 1.1 million clones, approximately 75% occurring once.

The rearrangement joins TRBV27 to TRBJ2-1; no definite D call. Sequencing used memory CD4+ T cells from PBMCs. Subset of the sample: CD45RA-negative fraction. The receptor was isolated from a man aged 18 to 35 in good health. Some clones in this sample may be carry-over from other donors' samples. The CDR3, as DNA: TGTGCCAGCAGTTCAACGGGCAGTTTTAATCGCGGTGAGCAGTTCTTC. It codes for CASSSTGSFNRGEQFF.